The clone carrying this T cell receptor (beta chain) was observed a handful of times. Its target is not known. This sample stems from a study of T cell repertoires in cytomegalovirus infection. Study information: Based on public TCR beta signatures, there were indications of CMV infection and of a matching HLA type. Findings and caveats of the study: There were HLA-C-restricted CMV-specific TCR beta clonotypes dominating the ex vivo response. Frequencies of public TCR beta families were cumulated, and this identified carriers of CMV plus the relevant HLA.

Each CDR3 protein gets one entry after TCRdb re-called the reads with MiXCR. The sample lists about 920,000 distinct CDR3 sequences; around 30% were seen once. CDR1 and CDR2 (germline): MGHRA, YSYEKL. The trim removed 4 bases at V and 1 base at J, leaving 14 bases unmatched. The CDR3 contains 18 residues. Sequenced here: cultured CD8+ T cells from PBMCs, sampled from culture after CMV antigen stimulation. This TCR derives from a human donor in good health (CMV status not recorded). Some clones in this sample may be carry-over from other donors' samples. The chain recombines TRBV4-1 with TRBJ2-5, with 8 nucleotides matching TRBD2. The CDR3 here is CASSLQRSGGERQETQYF. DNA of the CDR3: TGCGCCAGCAGCCTCCAAAGGTCCGGGGGGGAACGCCAAGAGACCCAGTACTTC.